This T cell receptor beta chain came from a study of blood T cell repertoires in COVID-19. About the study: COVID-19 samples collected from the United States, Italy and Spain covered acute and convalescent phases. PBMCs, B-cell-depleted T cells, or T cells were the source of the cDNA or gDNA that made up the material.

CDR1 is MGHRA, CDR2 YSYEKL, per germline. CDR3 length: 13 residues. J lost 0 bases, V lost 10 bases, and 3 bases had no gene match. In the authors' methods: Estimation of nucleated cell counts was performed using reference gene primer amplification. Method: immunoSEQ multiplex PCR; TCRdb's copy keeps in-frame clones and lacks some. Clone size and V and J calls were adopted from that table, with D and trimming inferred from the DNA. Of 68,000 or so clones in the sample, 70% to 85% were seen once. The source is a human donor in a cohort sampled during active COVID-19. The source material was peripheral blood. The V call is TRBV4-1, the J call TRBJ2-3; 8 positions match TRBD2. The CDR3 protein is CATSSGSTDTQYF. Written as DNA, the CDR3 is TGCGCCACCTCTAGCGGGAGCACAGATACGCAGTATTTT.